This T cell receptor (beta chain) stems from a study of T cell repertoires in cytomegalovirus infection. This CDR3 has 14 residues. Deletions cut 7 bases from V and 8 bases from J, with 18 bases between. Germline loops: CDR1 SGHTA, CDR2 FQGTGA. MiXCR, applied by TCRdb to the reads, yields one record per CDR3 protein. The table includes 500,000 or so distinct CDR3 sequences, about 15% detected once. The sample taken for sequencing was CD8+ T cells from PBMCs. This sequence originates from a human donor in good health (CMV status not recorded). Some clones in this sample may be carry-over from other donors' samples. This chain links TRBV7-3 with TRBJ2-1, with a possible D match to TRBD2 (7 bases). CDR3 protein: CASTPGGGQYEQFF. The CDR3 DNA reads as TGTGCCAGCACTCCCGGCGGGGGACAATATGAGCAGTTCTTC.